A selection of T cell receptor beta chains follows, all from one sample in a study of cytomegalovirus exposure and HLA in healthy donors. Some clones are missing from TCRdb's copy, which holds only in-frame ones; the method was immunoSEQ multiplex PCR. The data contain 150,000 to 200,000 clones, about four fifths of them singletons. The sample consisted of PBMCs. Receptors originate from a girl between 10 and 17 years old in good health and CMV-seropositive. CDR3s leave out the opening cysteine and the closing phenylalanine or tryptophan. D genes are given only for firm matches.

j_call v_call d_call cdr3_aa
TRBJ1-1 TRBV5-1 . ASSPGRSTEAF
TRBJ2-7 TRBV11-2 TRBD1 ASSLEIAGTATAGYYEQY
TRBJ1-2 TRBV5-1 . ASSLREADYGYT
TRBJ1-1 TRBV7-3 TRBD1 ASSWTGGENTEAF
TRBJ1-6 TRBV28 . ASSFLAGFNSPLH
TRBJ1-1 TRBV9 . ASSLRDTANTEAF
TRBJ1-1 TRBV27 TRBD1 ASSLMMGTGEAF
TRBJ2-1 TRBV11-1 . ASSEEVSNNEQF
TRBJ2-7 TRBV2 TRBD2 ASSATSGRAYEQY
TRBJ2-1 TRBV5-1 TRBD1 ASSWDRARQF
TRBJ2-1 TRBV5-4 . ASTRTEDNEQF
TRBJ1-1 TRBV27 . ASSLYGEGGTEAF
TRBJ2-2 TRBV7-3 . ASILRRGDDTGELF
TRBJ1-5 TRBV30 TRBD1 AWSPRTGGDQPQH
TRBJ2-2 TRBV2 TRBD1 ASSAARTGDTGELF
TRBJ1-4 TRBV14 . ASSQDRPSGSGEKLF